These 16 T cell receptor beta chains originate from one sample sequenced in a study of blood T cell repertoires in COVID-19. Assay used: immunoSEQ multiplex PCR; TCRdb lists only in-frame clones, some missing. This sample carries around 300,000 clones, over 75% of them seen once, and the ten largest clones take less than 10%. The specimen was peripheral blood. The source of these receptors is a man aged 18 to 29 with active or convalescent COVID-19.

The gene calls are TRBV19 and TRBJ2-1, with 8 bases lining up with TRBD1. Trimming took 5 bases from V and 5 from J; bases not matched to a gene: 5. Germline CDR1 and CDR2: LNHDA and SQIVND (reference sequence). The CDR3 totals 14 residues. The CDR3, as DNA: TGTGCCAGTAGTCAGGGACAGGCCAACAATGAGCAGTTCTTC. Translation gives CASSQGQANNEQFF.

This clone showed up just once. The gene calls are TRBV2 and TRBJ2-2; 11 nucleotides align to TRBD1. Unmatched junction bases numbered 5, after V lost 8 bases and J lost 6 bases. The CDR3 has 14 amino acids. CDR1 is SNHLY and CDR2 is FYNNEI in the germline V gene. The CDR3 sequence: CASLGQGGPGELFF. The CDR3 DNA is TGTGCCAGCCTGGGACAGGGGGGGCCCGGGGAGCTGTTTTTT.

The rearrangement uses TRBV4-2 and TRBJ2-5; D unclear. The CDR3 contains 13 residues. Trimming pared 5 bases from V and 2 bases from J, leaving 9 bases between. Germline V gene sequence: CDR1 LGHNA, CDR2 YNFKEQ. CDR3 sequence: CASSFDKQETQYF. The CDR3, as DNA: TGTGCCAGCAGCTTTGACAAGCAAGAGACCCAGTACTTC.

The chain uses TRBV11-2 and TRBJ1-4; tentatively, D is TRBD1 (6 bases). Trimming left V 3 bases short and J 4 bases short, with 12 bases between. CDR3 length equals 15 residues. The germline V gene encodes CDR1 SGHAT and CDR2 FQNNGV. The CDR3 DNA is TGTGCCAGCAGCTTCTTACAGGGTCTTAATGAAAAACTGTTTTTT. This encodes CASSFLQGLNEKLFF.

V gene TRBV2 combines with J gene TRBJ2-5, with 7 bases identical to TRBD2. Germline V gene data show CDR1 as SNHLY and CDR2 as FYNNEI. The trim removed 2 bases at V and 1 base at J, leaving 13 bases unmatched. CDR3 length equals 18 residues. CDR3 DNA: TGTGCCAGCAGTGAAACCTTAGCGCCGGGGGGTTTCCAAGAGACCCAGTACTTC. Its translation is CASSETLAPGGFQETQYF.

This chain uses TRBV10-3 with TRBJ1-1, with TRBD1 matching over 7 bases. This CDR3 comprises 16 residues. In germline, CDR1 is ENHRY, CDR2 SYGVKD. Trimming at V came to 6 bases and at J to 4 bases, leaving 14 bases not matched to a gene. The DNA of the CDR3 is TGTGCCATCAGAAGTACTACCAGGGGGTTTGGCACTGAAGCTTTCTTT. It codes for CAIRSTTRGFGTEAFF.

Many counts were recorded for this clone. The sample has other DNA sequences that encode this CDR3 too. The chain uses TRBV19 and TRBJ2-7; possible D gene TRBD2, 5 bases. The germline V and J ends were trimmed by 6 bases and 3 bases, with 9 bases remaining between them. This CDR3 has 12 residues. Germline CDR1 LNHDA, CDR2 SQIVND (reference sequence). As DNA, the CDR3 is TGTGCCAGTAGCACTAGTAGCTACGAGCAGTACTTC. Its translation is CASSTSSYEQYF.

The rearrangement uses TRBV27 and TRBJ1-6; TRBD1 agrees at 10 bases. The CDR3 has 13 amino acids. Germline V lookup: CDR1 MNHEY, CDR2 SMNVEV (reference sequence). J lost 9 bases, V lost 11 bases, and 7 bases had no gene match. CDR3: CAVGQGFFSPLHF. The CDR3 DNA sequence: TGTGCCGTGGGACAGGGGTTTTTTTCACCCCTCCACTTT.

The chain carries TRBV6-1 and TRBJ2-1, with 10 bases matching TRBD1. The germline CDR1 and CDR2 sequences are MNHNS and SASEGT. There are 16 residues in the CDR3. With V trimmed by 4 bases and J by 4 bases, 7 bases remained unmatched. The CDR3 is CASSAGQGPPYNEQFF. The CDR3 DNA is TGTGCCAGCAGTGCGGGACAGGGGCCCCCTTACAATGAGCAGTTCTTC.

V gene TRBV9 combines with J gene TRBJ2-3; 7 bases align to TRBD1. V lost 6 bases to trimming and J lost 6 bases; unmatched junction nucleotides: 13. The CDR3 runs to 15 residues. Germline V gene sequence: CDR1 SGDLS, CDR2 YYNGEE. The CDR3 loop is CASTEGPGQLDTQYF. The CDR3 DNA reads TGTGCCAGCACCGAGGGTCCGGGACAGCTGGATACGCAGTATTTT.

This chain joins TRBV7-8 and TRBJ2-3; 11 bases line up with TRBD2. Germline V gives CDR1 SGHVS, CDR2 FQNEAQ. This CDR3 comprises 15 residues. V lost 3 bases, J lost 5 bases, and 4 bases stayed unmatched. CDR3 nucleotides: TGTGCCAGCAGCTTTAGCGGGGGGGCCAGAGATACGCAGTATTTT. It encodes CASSFSGGARDTQYF.

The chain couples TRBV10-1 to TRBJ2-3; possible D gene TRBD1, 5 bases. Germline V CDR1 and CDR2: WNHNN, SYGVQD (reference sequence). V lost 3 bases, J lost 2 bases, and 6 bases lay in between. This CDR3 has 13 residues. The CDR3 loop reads CASSDRDTDTQYF. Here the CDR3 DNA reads TGCGCCAGCAGTGACAGGGACACAGATACGCAGTATTTT.

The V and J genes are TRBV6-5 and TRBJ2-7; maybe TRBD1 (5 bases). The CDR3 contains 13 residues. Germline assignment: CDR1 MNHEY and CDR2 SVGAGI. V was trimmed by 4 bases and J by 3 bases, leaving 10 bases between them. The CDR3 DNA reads TGTGCCAGCAGTTTTCAGGGAAACTACGAGCAGTACTTC. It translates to CASSFQGNYEQYF.

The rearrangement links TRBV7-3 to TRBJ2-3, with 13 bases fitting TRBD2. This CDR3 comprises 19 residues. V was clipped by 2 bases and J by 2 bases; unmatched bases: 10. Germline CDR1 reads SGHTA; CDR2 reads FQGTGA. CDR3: CASSLRGLAGAGVTDTQYF. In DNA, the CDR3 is TGTGCCAGCAGCTTACGCGGACTAGCGGGGGCCGGGGTCACAGATACGCAGTATTTT.

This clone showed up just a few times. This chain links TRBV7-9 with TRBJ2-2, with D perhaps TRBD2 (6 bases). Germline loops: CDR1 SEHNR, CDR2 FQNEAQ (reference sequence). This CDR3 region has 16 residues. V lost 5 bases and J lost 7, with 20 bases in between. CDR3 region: CASSPSLAGSGGELFF. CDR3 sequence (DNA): TGTGCCAGCAGCCCCAGTCTGGCGGGGTCGGGCGGGGAGCTGTTTTTT.

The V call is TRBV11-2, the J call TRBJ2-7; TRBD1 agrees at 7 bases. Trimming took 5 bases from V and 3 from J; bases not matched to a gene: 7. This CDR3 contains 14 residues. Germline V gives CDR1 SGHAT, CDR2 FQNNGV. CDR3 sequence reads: CASSPDRSGYEQYF. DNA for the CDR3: TGTGCCAGCAGCCCGGACAGGTCAGGCTACGAGCAGTACTTC. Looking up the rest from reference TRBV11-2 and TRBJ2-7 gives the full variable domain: EAGVAQSPRYKIIEKRQSVAFWCNPISGHATLYWYQQILGQGPKLLIQFQNNGVVDDSQLPKDRFSAERLKGVDSTLKIQPAKLEDSAVYLCASSPDRSGYEQYFGPGTRLTVT.